This T cell receptor beta chain was sequenced for a study of cytotoxic CD8 clonotypes in ibrutinib-treated CLL. Study context: There were about a dozen relapsed/refractory patients and more than 14 treatment-naive patients, and under 18 were IGHV unmutated. Study-wide results and limits: Clonality increased at ibrutinib response and stayed stable in sustained remission. At progression, however, it fell back toward baseline. Under therapy, public clonotypes either contracted or stayed stable, and they were uncommon.

V was pared by 4 bases and J by 1 base, with 16 bases between. The length of the CDR3 is 16 residues. From germline, CDR1 is SGDLS and CDR2 YYNGEE. About this clone itself: The target antigen is unknown.

Using immunoSEQ multiplex PCR, the repertoire was profiled, and TCRdb retains in-frame clones only, with some absent. This table holds tens of thousands of clones, 70% to 80% found once. The sample was PBMCs, taken after 12 months of ibrutinib treatment. The clonotype was recovered from a human donor with chronic lymphocytic leukemia. J is TRBJ2-3 and V is TRBV9; TRBD2 might be the D (5 bases). DNA for the CDR3: TGTGCCAGCAGCCCCGGGGTGGGTAGGCGCACAGATACGCAGTATTTT. Its translation: CASSPGVGRRTDTQYF. Variable domain in full (rest from reference TRBV9 and TRBJ2-3): DSGVTQTPKHLITATGQRVTLRCSPRSGDLSVYWYQQSLDQGLQFLIQYYNGEERAKGNILERFSAQQFPDLHSELNLSSLELGDSALYFCASSPGVGRRTDTQYFGPGTRLTVL.